The subject of this entry is one TCR beta chain. Its target is unknown. It was with a sample-barcoded 5' primer and a J-beta primer mix that a second PCR of roughly 7 to 12 cycles was run. TCRdb analysed the 5' RACE reads with MiXCR anew, one entry per CDR3 protein. The profile covers 760,000 or so distinct CDR3 sequences, with 25% appearing a single time and 9.4% taken by the ten largest. Germline V lookup: CDR1 ENHRY, CDR2 SYGVKD. V shed 8 bases and J 2 bases; nucleotides not matched to a gene: 10. CDR3 length: 15 amino acids. The data belong to a study of blood T cells in healthy people across ages. Points from the study as a whole: Higher diversity and more naive CD4+ cells were features of long-lived donors, compared to aged donors.

Each donor had approximately 10 milliliters of peripheral blood drawn. The sample was also linked to a second study, of T cells of mothers and their children.

The sequenced sample was blood. The sequence was obtained from a boy aged 10-17 years in good health. The chain carries TRBV10-3 and TRBJ2-3; 7 bases map to TRBD1. CDR3 sequence reads: CAIRPRDSTTDTQYF. CDR3 nucleotide sequence: TGTGCCATCCGACCCCGGGACAGCACCACAGATACGCAGTATTTT.